These T cell receptor beta chains were read from a single sample in a study of memory CD4+ T cells and cytomegalovirus serostatus. Method: immunoSEQ multiplex PCR; TCRdb's copy keeps in-frame clones and lacks some. The sample includes about 57,000 clones, approximately 79% of them seen just once. Sequenced material: memory CD4+ T cells from blood. Source of these receptors: an adult in good health and CMV-seronegative. The CDR3 runs from the conserved cysteine through the conserved F or W. Fields, in order: CDR3 DNA, CDR3 protein, V gene, clone size, J gene, CDR3 length, D gene. The D gene is left open where the match is weak. Only some rows state a clone size, as once, few, many or a class for expanded clones.

TGTGCCAGCAGCTTTGGGACTAGCGGTACCTACGAGCAGTACTTC	CASSFGTSGTYEQYF	TRBV5-8	.	TRBJ2-7	15	TRBD2
TGTGCCAGCAGCCAAGGGGGGGGCCCCCGATTGACCGGGGAGCTGTTTTTT	CASSQGGGPRLTGELFF	TRBV4-2	.	TRBJ2-2	17	.
TGCGCCAGCAGCTCAGGAGCGCGCGAGACCCAGTACTTC	CASSSGARETQYF	TRBV5-1	.	TRBJ2-5	13	.
TGTGCCAGCAGCCGTGACCAAACGGGCGAGCAGTACTTC	CASSRDQTGEQYF	TRBV7-9	.	TRBJ2-7	13	.
TGTGCCAGCAGAAAGAAAGGGCGGAACCAAGAGACCCAGTACTTC	CASRKKGRNQETQYF	TRBV28	.	TRBJ2-5	15	.
TGTGCCAGCAACCGACAGGAAAAAGCTGAAGCTTTCTTT	CASNRQEKAEAFF	TRBV7-9	.	TRBJ1-1	13	.
TGTGCCAGCAGCTCCAGGGTTGCTGGAAACACCATATATTTT	CASSSRVAGNTIYF	TRBV11-2	.	TRBJ1-3	14	.
TGTGCCAGCAACCCTTGGACTAGCGGGAGAACCGGGGCGTCGCAGTATTTT	CASNPWTSGRTGASQYF	TRBV27	.	TRBJ2-3	17	TRBD2
TGTGCCATCAGTGACCTAGGACAGGGTCATGGCTACACCTTC	CAISDLGQGHGYTF	TRBV10-3	few	TRBJ1-2	14	TRBD1
TGTGCCAGCAGCTTAAAACCCGGGGAAAAACTGTTTTTT	CASSLKPGEKLFF	TRBV7-2	.	TRBJ1-4	13	.
TGTGCCAGCAGCTCGTCTATTGAGCAGTTCTTC	CASSSSIEQFF	TRBV11-2	few	TRBJ2-1	11	.
TGTGCCACCAGCAGGGGGGGACGGACAGTTGCTAACTATGGCTACACCTTC	CATSRGGRTVANYGYTF	TRBV15	.	TRBJ1-2	17	.
TGTGCCAGCAGCCCCCTGGGTGGGGCCAACGTCCTGACTTTC	CASSPLGGANVLTF	TRBV14	few	TRBJ2-6	14	.
TGTGCCAGCAGCCCCCCTCAGACTAGCGGGGGTAGGCAGTACTTC	CASSPPQTSGGRQYF	TRBV7-8	.	TRBJ2-7	15	TRBD2
TGTGCCAGCACCTCGGGACAGGGAGGGAAGCAGTACTTC	CASTSGQGGKQYF	TRBV6-5	.	TRBJ2-7	13	TRBD1
TGTGCCAGCAGCTTTACAAGCTCCTACAATGAGCAGTTCTTC	CASSFTSSYNEQFF	TRBV7-9	.	TRBJ2-1	14	.
TGTGCCAGCTCACTGGGACGGACAAACACTGAAGCTTTCTTT	CASSLGRTNTEAFF	TRBV18	.	TRBJ1-1	14	.
TGTGCCAGCAGCTCCGGGGCTCTTAAAGTGAGGCTGTTCTTC	CASSSGALKVRLFF	TRBV7-2	.	TRBJ2-1	14	.
TGTGCCACCTCAGGACTAGCGGGGACGGAGACCCAGTACTTC	CATSGLAGTETQYF	TRBV6-5	.	TRBJ2-5	14	TRBD2
TGCGCCAGCAGCTTGGGGGCCCGCACAGATACGCAGTATTTT	CASSLGARTDTQYF	TRBV5-1	.	TRBJ2-3	14	.
TGTGCCAGCAGTTTATGGACTAGCGGGAAAGGGTACGAGCAGTACTTC	CASSLWTSGKGYEQYF	TRBV28	.	TRBJ2-7	16	TRBD2
TGTGCCAGCAGTGAGAAGATTGAGCAGTTCTTC	CASSEKIEQFF	TRBV2	.	TRBJ2-1	11	.
TGCGCCAGCATCGGGCAGAACACTGAAGCTTTCTTT	CASIGQNTEAFF	TRBV5-1	.	TRBJ1-1	12	.
TGTGCCAGCAGGCGGACAGATCAAGAGACCCAGTACTTC	CASRRTDQETQYF	TRBV5-6	once	TRBJ2-5	13	.
TGCAGCGCCCAGGACAGAAATAATTCACCCCTCCACTTT	CSAQDRNNSPLHF	TRBV29-1	few	TRBJ1-6	13	.
TGTGCCAGCAGTCTTAGCGGAGGGAACACCGGGGAGCTGTTTTTT	CASSLSGGNTGELFF	TRBV6-4	.	TRBJ2-2	15	.
TGTGCCATCAGTGAGGACAGGAACTATGGCTACACCTTC	CAISEDRNYGYTF	TRBV10-3	.	TRBJ1-2	13	.
TGTGCCAGCAGTGCGGGACAGGGGGGTCGGGATACGCAGTATTTT	CASSAGQGGRDTQYF	TRBV25-1	.	TRBJ2-3	15	TRBD1
TGTGCCAGCACCTTAAGGACAACCCGCTCTGGAAACACCATATATTTT	CASTLRTTRSGNTIYF	TRBV2	.	TRBJ1-3	16	.
TGTGCCAGCAGCCTGACAGGGGCCTACGAGCAGTACTTC	CASSLTGAYEQYF	TRBV2	.	TRBJ2-7	13	TRBD1
TGTGCCAGCAGTTTATGGGGGGATAATTCACCCCTCCACTTT	CASSLWGDNSPLHF	TRBV27	.	TRBJ1-6	14	.
TGTGCCAGCACCCTCGGATCCGTGTTTGACGAGCAGTACTTC	CASTLGSVFDEQYF	TRBV28	.	TRBJ2-7	14	.
TGTGCCAGAAGCCCCACAGAGGGGGACTCCTACGAGCAGTACTTC	CARSPTEGDSYEQYF	TRBV5-3	.	TRBJ2-7	15	.
TGTGCCAGCAGCCAATTCAACAGGGTGTCCACCGGGGAGCTGTTTTTT	CASSQFNRVSTGELFF	TRBV14	.	TRBJ2-2	16	.
TGTGCCAGCAGCTCCGGTCTGACCCTCTATGGCTACACCTTC	CASSSGLTLYGYTF	TRBV7-2	.	TRBJ1-2	14	.
TGTGCCAGCAACAACTTGGAGGGTTTGGAGACCCAGTACTTC	CASNNLEGLETQYF	TRBV28	.	TRBJ2-5	14	.
TGTGCCAGCAGCAGGGAGGGTGAGCAGTTCTTC	CASSREGEQFF	TRBV7-8	.	TRBJ2-1	11	TRBD2
TGTGCCAGCAGCCCCGGGGACAAGACTTACGAGCAGTACTTC	CASSPGDKTYEQYF	TRBV28	.	TRBJ2-7	14	.
TGTGCCAGCAGCCAAGTGGAGATCGACACCGGGGAGCTGTTTTTT	CASSQVEIDTGELFF	TRBV4-2	.	TRBJ2-2	15	.
TGTGCCAGTAGTCCGATGGGGGATACGCAGTATTTT	CASSPMGDTQYF	TRBV19	.	TRBJ2-3	12	.
TGTGCCAGCAGCCGAAAGGTTTCCCAAGAGACCCAGTACTTC	CASSRKVSQETQYF	TRBV9	once	TRBJ2-5	14	.
TGTGCCAGCAGCAGCGGGACAGTAGACACTGAAGCTTTCTTT	CASSSGTVDTEAFF	TRBV7-8	.	TRBJ1-1	14	TRBD1
TGCAGCGTTGGGGGGGTTTCTAGCACAGATACGCAGTATTTT	CSVGGVSSTDTQYF	TRBV29-1	.	TRBJ2-3	14	.
TGTGCCAGCAGCTCACCGGGACTTCGCACTGAAGCTTTCTTT	CASSSPGLRTEAFF	TRBV7-2	.	TRBJ1-1	14	.
TGTGCCACCAGCGGCAACCAGGGACTCCGGTACATTCAGTACTTC	CATSGNQGLRYIQYF	TRBV15	.	TRBJ2-4	15	.
TGTGCCACCAGCGGTAGAGGGTATGAAGATACGCAGTATTTT	CATSGRGYEDTQYF	TRBV15	.	TRBJ2-3	14	.
TGCAGTGCTGTACAGGGCAACGAGCAGTACTTC	CSAVQGNEQYF	TRBV20-1	.	TRBJ2-7	11	.
TGTGCCAGCAGCTTGTTGGCGAACACTGAAGCTTTCTTT	CASSLLANTEAFF	TRBV11-1	.	TRBJ1-1	13	.
TGTGCCAGCAGTGATCGGCGACATAATACGGAAAACATTCAGTACTTC	CASSDRRHNTENIQYF	TRBV6-1	.	TRBJ2-4	16	.
TGCGCCAGCATAGGTAGTCCGGGACAGCCCGATAACTATGGCTACACCTTC	CASIGSPGQPDNYGYTF	TRBV4-1	.	TRBJ1-2	17	TRBD1
TGCGCCAGCAGCTTGGTTATGGGGCCTGGGGCCAACGTCCTGACTTTC	CASSLVMGPGANVLTF	TRBV5-1	once	TRBJ2-6	16	.
TGTGCCAGCAGCTTAAATCGGGGGGCTGCCCCTGGGGAGCTGTTTTTT	CASSLNRGAAPGELFF	TRBV11-2	.	TRBJ2-2	16	.
TGTGCCAGCTCCCGCGACCCTGCGGAGACCCAGTACTTC	CASSRDPAETQYF	TRBV18	.	TRBJ2-5	13	.
TGTGCCAGCAGTTACTCGATAGGGGAGCCCCAGCATTTT	CASSYSIGEPQHF	TRBV6-5	.	TRBJ1-5	13	.
TGTGCCGGCCCTGGAGGGACTGAAGCTTTCTTT	CAGPGGTEAFF	TRBV6-5	.	TRBJ1-1	11	.
TGTGCCAGCAGCTTTGACTCTGGAAACACCATATATTTT	CASSFDSGNTIYF	TRBV7-2	.	TRBJ1-3	13	.